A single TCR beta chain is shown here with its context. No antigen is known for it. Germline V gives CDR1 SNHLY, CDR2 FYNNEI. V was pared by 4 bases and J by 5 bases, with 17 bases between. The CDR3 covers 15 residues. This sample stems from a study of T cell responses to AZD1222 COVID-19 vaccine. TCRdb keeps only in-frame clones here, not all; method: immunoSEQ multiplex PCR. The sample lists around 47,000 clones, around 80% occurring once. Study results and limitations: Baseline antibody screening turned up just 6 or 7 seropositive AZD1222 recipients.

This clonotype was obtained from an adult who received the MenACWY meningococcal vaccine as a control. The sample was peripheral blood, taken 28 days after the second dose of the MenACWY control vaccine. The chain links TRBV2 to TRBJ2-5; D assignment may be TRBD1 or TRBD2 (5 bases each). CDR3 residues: CASSGTSRGVETQYF. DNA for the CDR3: TGTGCCAGCAGTGGCACTAGTAGGGGTGTGGAGACCCAGTACTTC.